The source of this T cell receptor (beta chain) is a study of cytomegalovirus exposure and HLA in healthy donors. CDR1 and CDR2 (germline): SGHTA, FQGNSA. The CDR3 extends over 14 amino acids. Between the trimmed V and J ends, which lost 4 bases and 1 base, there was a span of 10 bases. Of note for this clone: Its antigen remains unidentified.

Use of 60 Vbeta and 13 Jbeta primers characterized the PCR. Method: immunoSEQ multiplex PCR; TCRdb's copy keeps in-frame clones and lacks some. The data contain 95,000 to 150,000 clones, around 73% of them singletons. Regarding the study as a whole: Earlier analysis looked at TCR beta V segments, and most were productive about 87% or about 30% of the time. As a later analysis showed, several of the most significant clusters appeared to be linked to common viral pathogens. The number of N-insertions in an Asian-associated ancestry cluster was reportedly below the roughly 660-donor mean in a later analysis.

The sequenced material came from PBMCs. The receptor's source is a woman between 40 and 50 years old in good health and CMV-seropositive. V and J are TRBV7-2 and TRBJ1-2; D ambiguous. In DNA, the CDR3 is TGTGCCAGCAGCTCCATGGGGAGTAACTATGGCTACACCTTC. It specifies CASSSMGSNYGYTF.